The 14 T cell receptor beta chains below were found in one sample sequenced in a study of CD8 T cells in ankylosing spondylitis. A single record per CDR3 protein comes from TCRdb applying MiXCR to the 5' RACE reads. The data contain approximately 250,000 distinct CDR3 sequences, 8% to 10% of them singletons. Sequencing was performed on blood, either unsorted or a sorted T cell fraction (not recorded which). All receptors come from a female donor with ankylosing spondylitis or in good health (not recorded which).

The sample holds many counts of this clonotype. The chain is built from TRBV29-1 and TRBJ2-5; D call uncertain. V shed 4 bases and J shed 4 bases, with 13 bases lying between them. The CDR3 is made up of 13 amino acids. Germline V gene sequence: CDR1 SQVTM, CDR2 ANQGSEA. The CDR3 sequence is CSVATHHAETQYF. CDR3 nucleotide sequence: TGCAGCGTTGCCACCCATCATGCAGAGACCCAGTACTTC.

This clonotype occurred many times. This chain connects TRBV5-1 to TRBJ2-6, with 7 bases lining up with TRBD1. J was trimmed by 9 bases and V by 4 bases; bases with no gene match: 10. CDR3 length equals 15 residues. Germline CDR1 is SGHRS and CDR2 is YFSETQ. Here the CDR3 reads CASSVAWTGDNVLTF. The CDR3 nucleotides read TGCGCCAGCAGCGTCGCCTGGACAGGAGACAACGTCCTGACTTTC. Full variable domain (remainder filled in from reference TRBV5-1 and TRBJ2-6): KAGVTQTPRYLIKTRGQQVTLSCSPISGHRSVSWYQQTPGQGLQFLFEYFSETQRNKGNFPGRFSGRQFSNSRSEMNVSTLELGDSALYLCASSVAWTGDNVLTFGAGSRLTVL.

Ten or more counts support this clonotype. This chain links TRBV24-1 with TRBJ2-7; D might be TRBD1 or TRBD2, each matching 5 bases. The V gene lost 2 bases and the J gene lost 2 bases, with 12 bases spanning the gap. This CDR3 has 15 amino acids. Germline CDR1 reads KGHDR; CDR2 reads SFDVKD. The CDR3 region is CATSDSGRETYEQYF. The CDR3 DNA reads as TGTGCCACCAGTGATTCGGGCAGGGAGACCTACGAGCAGTACTTC.

The J gene is TRBJ2-7, the V gene TRBV7-9; D may be TRBD2 (6 bases). CDR1 is SEHNR, CDR2 FQNEAQ, per germline (reference sequence). V shed 6 bases and J shed 4 bases, with 10 bases lying between them. CDR3 length: 12 residues. The CDR3 region has the DNA TGTGCCAGCAGTCGGGGGACTTACGAGCAGTACTTC. This gives the protein CASSRGTYEQYF. The whole variable domain, remainder taken from reference TRBV7-9 and TRBJ2-7, is DTGVSQNPRHKITKRGQNVTFRCDPISEHNRLYWYRQTLGQGPEFLTYFQNEAQLEKSRLLSDRFSAERPKGSFSTLEIQRTEQGDSAMYLCASSRGTYEQYFGPGTRLTVT.

For this clonotype: A read error may be the cause here, since a much bigger clone is one base away. The CDR3 sequence: CASSLGLPGTDTQYF. CDR3 DNA sequence: TGTGCCAGCAGCTTAGGGCTCCCGGGCACAGATACGCAGTATTTT. The V gene is TRBV7-2, the J gene TRBJ2-3; D is ambiguous. The CDR3 totals 15 residues. V was clipped by 1 base and J by 1 base, with 9 bases between them. The germline CDR1 and CDR2 sequences are SGHTA and FQGNSA.

This clonotype was detected many times. This sequence joins TRBV10-3 and TRBJ2-7; no firm D call. Germline V CDR1 and CDR2: ENHRY, SYGVKD. The ends were cut back, 3 bases at V and 6 bases at J, with 9 bases in the middle. The length of the CDR3 is 12 residues. CDR3: CAISDLLVEQYF. The CDR3 DNA follows: TGTGCCATCAGTGATCTCCTTGTCGAGCAGTACTTC.

This clonotype was seen many times. This rearrangement joins TRBV6-5 to TRBJ2-1; D call uncertain. This CDR3 region has 15 residues. Trimming pared 5 bases from V and 2 bases from J, leaving 13 bases between. CDR1 MNHEY and CDR2 SVGAGI come from the germline V gene. The CDR3 DNA is TGTGCCAGCAGTACCGACCGCGGCCCCTACAATGAGCAGTTCTTC. It is translated as CASSTDRGPYNEQFF.

This clonotype appeared many times. This chain joins TRBV28 and TRBJ2-1; weak D call: TRBD1 (6 bases). Trimming removed 5 bases from V and 9 bases from J, with 20 bases in between. The CDR3 is 15 residues long. From germline, CDR1 is MDHEN and CDR2 SYDVKM. CDR3 DNA: TGTGCCAGCAGTAACAGGGTAGGCGATGTAGGTGAGCAGTTCTTC. As protein: CASSNRVGDVGEQFF.

The table lists this clonotype with many counts. The chain is built from TRBV20-1 and TRBJ2-5; 12 nucleotides match TRBD2. CDR3 length: 15 residues. Germline V lookup: CDR1 DFQATT, CDR2 SNEGSKA (reference sequence). V lost 4 bases, J lost 5 bases, and 8 bases stayed unmatched. This chain's CDR3 is CSATPLAGGPETQYF. CDR3 in DNA: TGCAGTGCTACCCCTCTAGCGGGAGGGCCGGAGACCCAGTACTTC.

In this sample, this clonotype turned up many times. V and J are TRBV20-1 and TRBJ2-7; 12 bases match TRBD1. The trim removed 0 bases at V and 5 bases at J, leaving 8 bases unmatched. The CDR3 contains 16 residues. CDR1 DFQATT and CDR2 SNEGSKA come from the germline V gene (reference sequence). The CDR3 spells CSARDGGQGATDEQYF. As DNA, the CDR3 is TGCAGTGCTAGAGATGGGGGACAGGGGGCGACGGACGAGCAGTACTTC.

This clonotype was seen only a few times. The chain carries TRBV30 and TRBJ2-1; D is unresolved. V was trimmed by 7 bases and J by 0 bases, leaving 10 bases between them. This CDR3 is 13 amino acids long. The germline V gene has CDR1 GTSNPN and CDR2 SVGIG (reference sequence). The CDR3 DNA follows: TGTGCCTCCACGACGAGCTCCTACAATGAGCAGTTCTTC. It is translated as CASTTSSYNEQFF.

This clonotype has at least ten counts. The V gene is TRBV18, the J gene TRBJ2-1; 10 bases fit TRBD2. Germline values: CDR1 KGHSH, CDR2 LQKENI. The CDR3 spans 16 residues. The V gene end was trimmed by 3 bases and the J gene end by 4 bases; junction bases not matched to a gene: 6. CDR3 in amino acids: CASSPSSGSRYNEQFF. CDR3 nucleotides: TGTGCCAGCTCACCCTCTAGCGGGAGTAGATACAATGAGCAGTTCTTC. Together with reference TRBV18 and TRBJ2-1, the CDR3 gives the full variable domain: NAGVMQNPRHLVRRRGQEARLRCSPMKGHSHVYWYRQLPEEGLKFMVYLQKENIIDESGMPKERFSAEFPKEGPSILRIQQVVRGDSAAYFCASSPSSGSRYNEQFFGPGTRLTVL.

Ten or more counts support this clonotype. The chain links TRBV6-5 to TRBJ1-3; 7 bases match TRBD1. The CDR3 extends over 16 amino acids. The germline gives CDR1 MNHEY, CDR2 SVGAGI. The V segment lost 1 base and the J segment 0 bases; nucleotides outside the gene matches: 3. The CDR3 reads CASSYLQGISGNTIYF. The CDR3 DNA reads as TGTGCCAGCAGTTACTTACAGGGGATCTCTGGAAACACCATATATTTT.

This clonotype was counted many times. The rearrangement joins TRBV28 to TRBJ1-2; the D gene is possibly TRBD1 (6 bases). V was cut by 8 bases and J by 5 bases, with 12 bases left in between. Germline CDR1 and CDR2: MDHEN and SYDVKM. The CDR3 loop spans 12 amino acids. The CDR3 sequence is CASSTGMYGYTF. CDR3 sequence (DNA): TGTGCCAGCTCCACAGGGATGTATGGCTACACCTTC.